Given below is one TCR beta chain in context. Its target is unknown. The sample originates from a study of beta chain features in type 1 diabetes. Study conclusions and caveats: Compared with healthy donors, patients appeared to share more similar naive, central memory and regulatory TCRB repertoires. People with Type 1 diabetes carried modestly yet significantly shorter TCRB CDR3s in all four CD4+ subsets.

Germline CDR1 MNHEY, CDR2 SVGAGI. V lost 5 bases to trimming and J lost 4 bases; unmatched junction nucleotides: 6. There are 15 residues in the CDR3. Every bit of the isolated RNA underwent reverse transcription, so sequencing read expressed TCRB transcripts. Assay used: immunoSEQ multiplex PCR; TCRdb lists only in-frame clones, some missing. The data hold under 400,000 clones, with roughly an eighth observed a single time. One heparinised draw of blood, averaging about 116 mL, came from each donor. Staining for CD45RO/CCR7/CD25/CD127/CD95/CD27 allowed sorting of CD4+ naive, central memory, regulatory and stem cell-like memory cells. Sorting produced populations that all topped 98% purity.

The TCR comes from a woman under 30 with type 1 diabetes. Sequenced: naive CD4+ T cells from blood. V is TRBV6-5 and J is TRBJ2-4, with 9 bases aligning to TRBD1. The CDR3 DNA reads TGTGCCAGCAGTACAGGGGGCGGGACAAAAAACATTCAGTACTTC. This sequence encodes CASSTGGGTKNIQYF.